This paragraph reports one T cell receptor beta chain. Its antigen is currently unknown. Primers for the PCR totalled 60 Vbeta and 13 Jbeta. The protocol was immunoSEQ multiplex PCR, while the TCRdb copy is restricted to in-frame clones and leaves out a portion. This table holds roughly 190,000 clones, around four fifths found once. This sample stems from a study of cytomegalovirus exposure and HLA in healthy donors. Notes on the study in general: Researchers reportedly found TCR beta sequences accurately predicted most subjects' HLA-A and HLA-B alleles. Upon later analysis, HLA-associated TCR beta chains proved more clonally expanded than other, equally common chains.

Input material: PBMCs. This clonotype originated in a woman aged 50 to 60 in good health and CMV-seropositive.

CDR3 in amino acids: CASRGTSGGADTQYF. CDR3 bases: TGTGCCAGCAGGGGAACTAGCGGGGGTGCAGATACGCAGTATTTT. V usage is TRBV7-9 and J usage is TRBJ2-3, with TRBD2 matching over 11 bases. Germline CDR1 is SEHNR and CDR2 is FQNEAQ (reference sequence). The CDR3 spans 15 residues. After removal of 6 bases from V and 4 bases from J, the junction contained 6 bases not matched to a gene.